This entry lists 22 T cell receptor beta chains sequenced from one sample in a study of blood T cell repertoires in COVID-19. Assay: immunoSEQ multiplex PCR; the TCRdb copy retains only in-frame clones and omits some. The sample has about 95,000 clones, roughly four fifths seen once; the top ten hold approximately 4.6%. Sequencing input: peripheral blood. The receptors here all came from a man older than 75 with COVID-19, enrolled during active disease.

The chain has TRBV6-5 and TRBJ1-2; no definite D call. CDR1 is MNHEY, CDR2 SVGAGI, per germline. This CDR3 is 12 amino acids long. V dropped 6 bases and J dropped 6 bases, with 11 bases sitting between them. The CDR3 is CASRKSGDGYTF. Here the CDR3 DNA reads TGTGCCAGCAGGAAAAGCGGGGATGGCTACACCTTC.

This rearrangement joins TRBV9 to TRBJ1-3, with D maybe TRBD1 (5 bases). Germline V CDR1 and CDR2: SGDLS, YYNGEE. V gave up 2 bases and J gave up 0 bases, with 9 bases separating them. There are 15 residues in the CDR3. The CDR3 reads CASSVGGFSGNTIYF. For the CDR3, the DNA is TGTGCCAGCAGCGTGGGGGGATTCTCTGGAAACACCATATATTTT.

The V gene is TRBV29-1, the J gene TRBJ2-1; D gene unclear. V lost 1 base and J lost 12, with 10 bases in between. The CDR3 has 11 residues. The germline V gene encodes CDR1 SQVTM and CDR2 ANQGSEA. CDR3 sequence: CSVEASRMQFF. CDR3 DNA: TGCAGCGTTGAAGCCTCGCGTATGCAGTTCTTC.

The CDR3 sequence is CASSDQITEAFF. The CDR3 DNA follows: TGTGCCAGCAGTGATCAGATAACTGAAGCTTTCTTT. V gene TRBV6-1 combines with J gene TRBJ1-1; no definite D call. Germline assignment: CDR1 MNHNS and CDR2 SASEGT. Trimming removed 3 bases from V and 5 bases from J, with 7 bases in between. The CDR3 is 12 residues long.

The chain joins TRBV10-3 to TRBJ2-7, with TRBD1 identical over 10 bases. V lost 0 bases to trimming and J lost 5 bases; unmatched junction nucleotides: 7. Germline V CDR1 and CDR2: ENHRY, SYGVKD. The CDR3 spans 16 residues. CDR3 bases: TGTGCCATCAGTGAGTCGATGGGACAGGGGTTGAACGAGCAGTACTTC. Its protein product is CAISESMGQGLNEQYF.

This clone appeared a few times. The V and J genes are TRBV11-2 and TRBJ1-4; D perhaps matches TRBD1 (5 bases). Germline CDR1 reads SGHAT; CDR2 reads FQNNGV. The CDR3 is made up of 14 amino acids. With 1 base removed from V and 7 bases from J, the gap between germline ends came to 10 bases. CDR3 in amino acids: CASSLAGLGEKLFF. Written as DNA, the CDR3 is TGTGCCAGCAGCTTAGCAGGGTTAGGTGAAAAACTGTTTTTT.

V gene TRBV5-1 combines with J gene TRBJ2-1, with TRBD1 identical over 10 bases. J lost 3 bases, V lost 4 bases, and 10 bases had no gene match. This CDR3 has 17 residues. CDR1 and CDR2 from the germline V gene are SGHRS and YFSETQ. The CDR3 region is CASSGDRGRSVYNEQFF. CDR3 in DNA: TGCGCCAGCAGCGGGGACAGGGGCCGCTCCGTCTACAATGAGCAGTTCTTC. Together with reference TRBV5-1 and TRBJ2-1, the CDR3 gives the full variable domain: KAGVTQTPRYLIKTRGQQVTLSCSPISGHRSVSWYQQTPGQGLQFLFEYFSETQRNKGNFPGRFSGRQFSNSRSEMNVSTLELGDSALYLCASSGDRGRSVYNEQFFGPGTRLTVL.

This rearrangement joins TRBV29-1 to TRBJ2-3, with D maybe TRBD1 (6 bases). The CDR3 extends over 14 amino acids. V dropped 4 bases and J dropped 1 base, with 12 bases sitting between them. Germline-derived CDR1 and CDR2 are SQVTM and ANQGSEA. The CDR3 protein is CSVGTGIRTDTQYF. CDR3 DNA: TGCAGCGTTGGCACAGGGATCCGCACAGATACGCAGTATTTT.

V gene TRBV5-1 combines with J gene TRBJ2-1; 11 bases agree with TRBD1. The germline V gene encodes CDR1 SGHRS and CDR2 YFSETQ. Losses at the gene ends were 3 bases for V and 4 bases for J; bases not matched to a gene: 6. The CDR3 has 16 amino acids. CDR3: CASSSLGTGGYNEQFF. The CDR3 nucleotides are TGCGCCAGCAGCTCCCTAGGGACAGGGGGATACAATGAGCAGTTCTTC.

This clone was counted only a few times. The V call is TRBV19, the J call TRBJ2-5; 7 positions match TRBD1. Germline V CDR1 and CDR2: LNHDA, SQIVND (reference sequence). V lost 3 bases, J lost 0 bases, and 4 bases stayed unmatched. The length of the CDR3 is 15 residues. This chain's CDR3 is CASSMVTGYQETQYF. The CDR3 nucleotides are TGTGCCAGTAGTATGGTGACAGGGTACCAAGAGACCCAGTACTTC. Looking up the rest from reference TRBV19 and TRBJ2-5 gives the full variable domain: DGGITQSPKYLFRKEGQNVTLSCEQNLNHDAMYWYRQDPGQGLRLIYYSQIVNDFQKGDIAEGYSVSREKKESFPLTVTSAQKNPTAFYLCASSMVTGYQETQYFGPGTRLLVL.

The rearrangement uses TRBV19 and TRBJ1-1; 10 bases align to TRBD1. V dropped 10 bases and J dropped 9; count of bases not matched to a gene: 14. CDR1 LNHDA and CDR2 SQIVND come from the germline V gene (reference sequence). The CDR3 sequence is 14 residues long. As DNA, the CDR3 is TGTGCCACTAGGACGGGACAGGGGATGACCCAAGCTTTCTTT. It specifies CATRTGQGMTQAFF.

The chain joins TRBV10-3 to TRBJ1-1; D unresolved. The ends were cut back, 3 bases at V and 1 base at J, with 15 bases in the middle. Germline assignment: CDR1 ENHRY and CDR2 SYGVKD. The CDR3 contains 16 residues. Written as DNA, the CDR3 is TGTGCCATCAGTGATCCCGGCTACTCAGGGAACACTGAAGCTTTCTTT. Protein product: CAISDPGYSGNTEAFF.

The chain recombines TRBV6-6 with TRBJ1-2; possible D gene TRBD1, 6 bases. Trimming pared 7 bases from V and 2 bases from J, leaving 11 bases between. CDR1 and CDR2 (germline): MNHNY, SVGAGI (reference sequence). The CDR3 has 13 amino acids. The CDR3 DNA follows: TGTGCCAGCAAGCCCGGGACAAACTATGGCTACACCTTC. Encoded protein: CASKPGTNYGYTF.

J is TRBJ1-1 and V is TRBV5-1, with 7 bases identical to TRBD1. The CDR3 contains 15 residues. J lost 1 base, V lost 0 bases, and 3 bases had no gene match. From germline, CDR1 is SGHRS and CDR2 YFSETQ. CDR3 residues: CASSLGQGTNTEAFF. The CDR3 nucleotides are TGCGCCAGCAGCTTGGGACAGGGAACGAACACTGAAGCTTTCTTT.

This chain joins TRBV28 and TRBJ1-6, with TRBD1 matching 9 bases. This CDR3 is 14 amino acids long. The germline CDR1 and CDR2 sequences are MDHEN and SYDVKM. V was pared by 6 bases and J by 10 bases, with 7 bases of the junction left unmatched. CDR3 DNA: TGTGCCAGCAGAGCGGGACAGGGAGGCTCACCCCTCCACTTT. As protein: CASRAGQGGSPLHF.

The CDR3 DNA reads TGTGCCAGCAGTTACGGCGCAGGGGCAGGCACTGAAGCTTTCTTT. It is translated as CASSYGAGAGTEAFF. The chain has TRBV6-6 and TRBJ1-1; D possibly corresponds to TRBD1 (6 bases). Germline-derived CDR1 and CDR2 are MNHNY and SVGAGI (reference sequence). This CDR3 region has 15 residues. Trimming left V 2 bases short and J 4 bases short, with 14 bases between.

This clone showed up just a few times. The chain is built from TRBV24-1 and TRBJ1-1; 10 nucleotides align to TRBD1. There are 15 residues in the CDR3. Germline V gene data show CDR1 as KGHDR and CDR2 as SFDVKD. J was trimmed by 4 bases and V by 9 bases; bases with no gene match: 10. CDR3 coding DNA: TGTGCCACCGGACTCGGGACAGGGGTGACCACTGAAGCTTTCTTT. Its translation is CATGLGTGVTTEAFF.

CDR3 in amino acids: CASSLEVGLAADEQYF. DNA for the CDR3: TGTGCCAGCAGCTTAGAAGTTGGACTAGCGGCGGACGAGCAGTACTTC. The chain joins TRBV7-2 to TRBJ2-7; 10 bases are a match to TRBD2. The V gene's germline CDR1 is SGHTA and CDR2 FQGNSA. The CDR3 has 16 amino acids. V trimming: 1 base; J trimming: 5 bases; junction bases outside the gene matches: 8. Combining the CDR3 with reference TRBV7-2 and TRBJ2-7 gives the whole variable domain GAGVSQSPSNKVTEKGKDVELRCDPISGHTALYWYRQSLGQGLEFLIYFQGNSAPDKSGLPSDRFSAERTGGSVSTLTIQRTQQEDSAVYLCASSLEVGLAADEQYFGPGTRLTVT.

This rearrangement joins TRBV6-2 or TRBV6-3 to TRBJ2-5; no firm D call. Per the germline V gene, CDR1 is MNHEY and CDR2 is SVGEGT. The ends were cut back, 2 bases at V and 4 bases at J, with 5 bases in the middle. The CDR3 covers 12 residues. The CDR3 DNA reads TGTGCCAGCAGTTACAGCCCAGAGACCCAGTACTTC. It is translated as CASSYSPETQYF.

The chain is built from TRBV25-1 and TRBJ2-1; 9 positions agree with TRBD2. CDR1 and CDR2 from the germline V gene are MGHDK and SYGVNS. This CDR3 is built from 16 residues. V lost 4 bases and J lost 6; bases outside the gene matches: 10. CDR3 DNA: TGTGCCAGCAGTGCAAACCGCGGGGGGGCGTCCAATGAGCAGTTCTTC. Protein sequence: CASSANRGGASNEQFF.

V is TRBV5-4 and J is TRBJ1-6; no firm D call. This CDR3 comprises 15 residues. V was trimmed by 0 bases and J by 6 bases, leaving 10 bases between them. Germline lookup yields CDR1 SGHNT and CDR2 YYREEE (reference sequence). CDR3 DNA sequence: TGTGCCAGCAGCTTGGACAGTTTAAGTAATTCACCCCTCCACTTT. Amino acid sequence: CASSLDSLSNSPLHF.

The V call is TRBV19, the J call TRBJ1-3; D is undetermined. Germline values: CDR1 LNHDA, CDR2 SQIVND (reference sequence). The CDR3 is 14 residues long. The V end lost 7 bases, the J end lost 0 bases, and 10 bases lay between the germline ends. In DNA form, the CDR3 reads TGTGCCAGTATAGACACCGACTCTGGAAACACCATATATTTT. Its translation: CASIDTDSGNTIYF.